Listed below are T cell receptor beta chains from one sample, sequenced in a study of OX40 agonist ivuxolimab in advanced cancers. Only in-frame clones appear in the TCRdb table, and some are missing; sequencing was by immunoSEQ multiplex PCR. The data hold 60,000 to 90,000 clones, with more than 75% observed a single time. The sample in question was CD4+ or CD8+ T cells sorted from blood, obtained in a trial of the OX40 agonist ivuxolimab. These receptors were taken from an adult with an advanced solid tumor such as melanoma, head and neck, liver or kidney cancer. Both conserved end residues are part of each CDR3. D genes are given only for firm matches. Size tells how often a clone was seen (once, few, many) or the class of an expanded clone, and some rows leave it out.

V	size	D	length	J	CDR3	DNA
TRBV4-1	.	.	15	TRBJ2-1	CASSPQSRSYNEQFF	TGCGCCAGCAGCCCCCAGAGTCGTTCCTACAATGAGCAGTTCTTC
TRBV28	.	.	18	TRBJ2-6	CASSFPQGGASGANVLTF	TGTGCCAGCAGTTTCCCGCAAGGGGGGGCCTCTGGGGCCAACGTCCTGACTTTC
TRBV7-9	.	TRBD1	12	TRBJ2-1	CASSLVDREQFF	TGTGCCAGCAGCTTAGTGGACAGGGAGCAGTTCTTC
TRBV5-1	.	.	14	TRBJ2-4	CASSLWGQENIQYF	TGCGCCAGCAGCTTGTGGGGGCAGGAAAACATTCAGTACTTC
TRBV11-3	.	.	12	TRBJ2-7	CASSLGPNEQYF	TGTGCCAGCAGCTTAGGCCCGAACGAGCAGTACTTC
TRBV18	.	TRBD2	15	TRBJ2-1	CASSPRTSGNNEQFF	TGTGCCAGCTCACCCAGGACTAGCGGGAACAATGAGCAGTTCTTC
TRBV5-4	.	.	17	TRBJ1-1	CASLNSKGGLRSTEAFF	TGTGCCAGCCTCAACTCTAAGGGGGGCCTGCGGTCCACTGAAGCTTTCTTT
TRBV7-2	medium-sized	TRBD1	17	TRBJ1-2	CASSLQGPGQGGSGYTF	TGTGCCAGCAGCCTACAAGGCCCGGGACAGGGGGGATCTGGCTACACCTTC
TRBV7-6	few	.	16	TRBJ1-6	CASSRRGVGLDSPLHF	TGTGCCAGCAGCCGGAGGGGAGTAGGCCTCGATTCACCCCTCCACTTT
TRBV5-5	.	.	14	TRBJ2-3	CASSGGLDTDTQYF	TGTGCCAGCAGCGGGGGGTTGGACACAGATACGCAGTATTTT
TRBV5-1	.	TRBD1	16	TRBJ2-5	CASSLGTGGTEETQYF	TGCGCCAGCAGCTTGGGGACAGGGGGGACGGAAGAGACCCAGTACTTC
TRBV15	.	.	12	TRBJ2-2	CATNLLDGELFF	TGTGCCACCAACCTGCTTGACGGGGAGCTGTTTTTT
TRBV7-9	few	TRBD1	16	TRBJ1-2	CASSPGTGSANYGYTF	TGTGCCAGCAGTCCCGGGACAGGGTCAGCTAACTATGGCTACACCTTC
TRBV10-1	.	TRBD2	17	TRBJ2-3	CASSESTSGGPTDTQYF	TGCGCCAGCAGTGAGTCTACTAGCGGGGGGCCAACAGATACGCAGTATTTT
TRBV18	once	.	13	TRBJ2-1	CASSRGLVNEQFF	TGTGCCAGCTCACGCGGACTCGTCAATGAGCAGTTCTTC
TRBV6-1	.	.	15	TRBJ1-2	CASRDISGDSNGYTF	TGTGCCAGCAGGGATATTTCGGGGGACTCGAATGGCTACACCTTC